These T cell receptor beta chains were read from a single sample in a study of radiotherapy plus CTLA-4 blockade in lung cancer. Generated by immunoSEQ multiplex PCR, the TCRdb table keeps only in-frame clones and is missing some. The data hold roughly 93,000 clones, with roughly 80% observed a single time. Sequencing was performed on peripheral blood, taken from a patient treated with radiotherapy plus ipilimumab. The receptor source for this set is a human donor with non-small cell lung cancer who had a partial response to radiotherapy plus ipilimumab. CDR3s include the opening cysteine and the closing phenylalanine or tryptophan. D genes are given only for firm matches. The size entry is marked missing in some rows and otherwise reads once, few, many or a size class.

v_gene	d_gene	abundance	j_gene	CDR3aa	CDR3nt
TRBV7-3	TRBD2	once	TRBJ2-1	CASSPGTSGFNEQFF	TGTGCCAGCAGCCCCGGGACTAGCGGGTTCAATGAGCAGTTCTTC
TRBV27	TRBD1	.	TRBJ2-1	CASSGQGAYNEQFF	TGTGCCAGCAGTGGACAGGGGGCCTACAATGAGCAGTTCTTC
TRBV5-4	.	.	TRBJ2-2	CASSLNSLPGELFF	TGTGCCAGCAGCTTGAATAGCTTGCCCGGGGAGCTGTTTTTT
TRBV11-2	.	few	TRBJ1-5	CASSPGVRGRWGPNQPQHF	TGTGCCAGCAGCCCAGGGGTCCGGGGACGATGGGGTCCCAATCAGCCCCAGCATTTT
TRBV28	TRBD1	few	TRBJ2-7	CASSSGQAKGEQYF	TGTGCCAGCAGCTCAGGACAGGCCAAGGGGGAGCAGTACTTC
TRBV18	TRBD2	.	TRBJ2-5	CASSPSGTSLETQYF	TGTGCCAGCTCACCAAGTGGGACTAGCCTTGAGACCCAGTACTTC
TRBV9	TRBD2	few	TRBJ2-3	CASSSQPLAGGYASTDTQYF	TGTGCCAGCAGCTCGCAGCCACTAGCGGGAGGTTATGCTAGCACAGATACGCAGTATTTT
TRBV19	.	.	TRBJ1-1	CASSQGWRTEAFF	TGTGCCAGTAGTCAGGGGTGGCGGACTGAAGCTTTCTTT
TRBV10-1	.	.	TRBJ2-3	CASSGGLTDTQYF	TGCGCCAGCAGTGGGGGACTCACAGATACGCAGTATTTT
TRBV11-2	TRBD2	.	TRBJ2-5	CASSPSRGGPIQETQYF	TGTGCCAGCAGCCCCAGTCGGGGGGGACCCATACAAGAGACCCAGTACTTC
TRBV27	TRBD2	.	TRBJ2-7	CASSLLRGTSGSKEQYF	TGTGCCAGCAGTTTACTTCGAGGGACTAGCGGGAGTAAAGAGCAGTACTTC
TRBV2	TRBD1	.	TRBJ2-7	CASTMDRVRYEQYF	TGTGCCAGCACCATGGACAGGGTACGGTACGAGCAGTACTTC
TRBV7-9	.	.	TRBJ1-1	CASSQQDSTEAFF	TGTGCCAGCAGCCAACAGGATAGCACTGAAGCTTTCTTT
TRBV18	.	.	TRBJ2-7	CASSATTDYEQYF	TGTGCCAGCTCAGCGACGACAGACTACGAGCAGTACTTC
TRBV6-5	.	few	TRBJ2-7	CASKQPQGEQYF	TGTGCCAGCAAACAGCCTCAGGGCGAGCAGTACTTC
TRBV7-9	.	once	TRBJ1-3	CASSLTGTSGNTIYF	TGTGCCAGCAGCTTAACAGGTACCTCTGGAAACACCATATATTTT
TRBV28	.	once	TRBJ1-5	CASSPHPISLGQPQHF	TGTGCCAGCAGTCCCCACCCTATATCCCTAGGTCAGCCCCAGCATTTT
TRBV30	TRBD1	.	TRBJ1-6	CAWSVPPDRGSPLHF	TGTGCCTGGAGTGTACCCCCCGACAGGGGATCACCCCTCCACTTT